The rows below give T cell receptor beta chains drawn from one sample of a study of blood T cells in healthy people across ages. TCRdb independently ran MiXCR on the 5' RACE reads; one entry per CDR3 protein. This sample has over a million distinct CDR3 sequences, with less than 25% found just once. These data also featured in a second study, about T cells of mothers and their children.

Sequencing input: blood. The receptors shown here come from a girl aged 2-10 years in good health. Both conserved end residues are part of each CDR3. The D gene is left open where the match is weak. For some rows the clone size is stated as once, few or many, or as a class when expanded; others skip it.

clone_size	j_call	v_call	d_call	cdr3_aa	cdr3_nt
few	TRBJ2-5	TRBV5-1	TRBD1	CASSFIGQVGQETQYF	TGCGCCAGCAGCTTCATCGGACAGGTCGGGCAAGAGACCCAGTACTTC
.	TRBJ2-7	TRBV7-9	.	CASSADRNNPYEQYF	TGTGCCAGCAGCGCCGACAGGAATAATCCCTACGAGCAGTACTTC
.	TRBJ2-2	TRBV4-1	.	CASSHGGGSEELFF	TGCGCCAGCAGCCATGGAGGGGGTTCCGAGGAGCTGTTTTTT
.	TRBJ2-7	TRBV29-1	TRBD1	CSAGDSSKQYF	TGCAGCGCCGGGGACAGCTCGAAGCAGTACTTC
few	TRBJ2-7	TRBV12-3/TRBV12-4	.	CASSSEGISYEQYF	TGTGCCAGCAGTAGTGAGGGGATCTCCTACGAGCAGTACTTC
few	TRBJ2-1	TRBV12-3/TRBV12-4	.	CASSSVRGYEQFF	TGTGCCAGCAGTTCGGTGCGGGGATATGAGCAGTTCTTC
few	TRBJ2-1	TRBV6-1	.	CASSEALTAPFF	TGTGCCAGCAGTGAAGCCCTCACAGCGCCGTTCTTC
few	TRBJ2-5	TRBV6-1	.	CASSETPGGETQYF	TGTGCCAGCAGTGAAACACCCGGGGGAGAGACCCAGTACTTC
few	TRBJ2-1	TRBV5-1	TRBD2	CASSGLPGLAYNEQSF	TGCGCCAGCAGCGGTTTACCGGGACTAGCGTACAATGAGCAGTCCTTC
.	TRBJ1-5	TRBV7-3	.	CASSFGGGPQHF	TGTGCCAGCAGCTTCGGGGGGGGGCCCCAGCATTTT
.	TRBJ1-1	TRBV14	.	CASSQWISGPNTEAFF	TGTGCCAGCAGCCAATGGATTTCAGGGCCGAACACTGAAGCTTTCTTT
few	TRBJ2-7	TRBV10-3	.	CAISGGAEQYF	TGTGCCATCAGTGGGGGAGCCGAGCAGTACTTC
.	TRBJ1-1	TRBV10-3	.	CAISESVDGAEAFF	TGTGCCATCAGTGAGTCAGTAGACGGCGCTGAAGCTTTCTTT
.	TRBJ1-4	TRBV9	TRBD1	CASSGGTGNEKLFF	TGTGCCAGCAGCGGAGGGACAGGGAACGAAAAACTGTTTTTT
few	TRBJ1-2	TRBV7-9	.	CASSLAEPYGYTF	TGTGCCAGCAGCTTAGCAGAACCATATGGCTACACCTTC
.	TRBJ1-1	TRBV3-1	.	CASRNLQSPNIEAFF	TGTGCCAGCCGAAACCTACAGTCACCAAACATTGAAGCTTTCTTT